The 5 T cell receptor beta chains below all came from one sample that was sequenced in a study of CD8 T cells in Susac syndrome. The RNA input was roughly 0.45 to 1 ug, and it was reverse transcribed with random hexamers. One entry per CDR3 protein, called by TCRdb with MiXCR from the immunoSEQ multiplex PCR reads. There are 95,000 to 150,000 distinct CDR3 sequences in the sample; about 94% occur only once, and over 0.07% lies in the top ten. The specimen sequenced was CD4+ T cells from PBMCs. Receptor source: a human donor in good health.

This clonotype was recorded a few times. V gene TRBV4-3 combines with J gene TRBJ1-2; no firm D call. The CDR3 is 14 amino acids. The ends were cut back, 0 bases at V and 2 bases at J, with 7 bases in the middle. In germline, CDR1 is LGHNA, CDR2 YSLEER. In nucleotides, the CDR3 is TGCGCCAGCAGCCAAGACCTATGGAACTATGGCTACACCTTC. Protein sequence: CASSQDLWNYGYTF.

The V gene is TRBV29-1, the J gene TRBJ2-7; D is uncertain. Germline lookup yields CDR1 SQVTM and CDR2 ANQGSEA. Trimming pared 4 bases from V and 6 bases from J, leaving 13 bases between. This CDR3 contains 12 residues. In DNA, the CDR3 is TGCAGCGTTGTTGAGACCTCCAGCGAGCAGTACTTC. It codes for CSVVETSSEQYF.

The CDR3 reads CASSVADPGSGTGELFF. Written as DNA, the CDR3 is TGTGCCAGCAGCGTAGCTGATCCGGGGTCGGGCACCGGGGAGCTGTTTTTT. The V gene is TRBV9, the J gene TRBJ2-2; D perhaps matches TRBD2 (5 bases). V was shortened by 0 bases and J by 4 bases, with 16 bases between the two germline ends. The CDR3 has 17 residues. Germline values: CDR1 SGDLS, CDR2 YYNGEE.

This chain uses TRBV2 with TRBJ2-2; possible D gene TRBD1, 5 bases. Germline V gene sequence: CDR1 SNHLY, CDR2 FYNNEI. V lost 4 bases and J lost 3, with 15 bases in between. This CDR3 is built from 16 residues. CDR3 region: CASSGGNSEDTGELFF. The CDR3 DNA reads TGTGCCAGCAGTGGGGGCAACAGTGAGGACACCGGGGAGCTGTTTTTT.

The chain is built from TRBV5-1 and TRBJ1-1, with 8 bases aligning to TRBD1. In germline, CDR1 is SGHRS, CDR2 YFSETQ. This CDR3 is 13 amino acids long. J lost 8 bases, V lost 3 bases, and 6 bases had no gene match. The CDR3 here is CASSSQGADEAFF. DNA of the CDR3: TGCGCCAGCAGCTCTCAGGGGGCCGACGAAGCTTTCTTT. Together with reference TRBV5-1 and TRBJ1-1, the CDR3 gives the full variable domain: KAGVTQTPRYLIKTRGQQVTLSCSPISGHRSVSWYQQTPGQGLQFLFEYFSETQRNKGNFPGRFSGRQFSNSRSEMNVSTLELGDSALYLCASSSQGADEAFFGQGTRLTVV.